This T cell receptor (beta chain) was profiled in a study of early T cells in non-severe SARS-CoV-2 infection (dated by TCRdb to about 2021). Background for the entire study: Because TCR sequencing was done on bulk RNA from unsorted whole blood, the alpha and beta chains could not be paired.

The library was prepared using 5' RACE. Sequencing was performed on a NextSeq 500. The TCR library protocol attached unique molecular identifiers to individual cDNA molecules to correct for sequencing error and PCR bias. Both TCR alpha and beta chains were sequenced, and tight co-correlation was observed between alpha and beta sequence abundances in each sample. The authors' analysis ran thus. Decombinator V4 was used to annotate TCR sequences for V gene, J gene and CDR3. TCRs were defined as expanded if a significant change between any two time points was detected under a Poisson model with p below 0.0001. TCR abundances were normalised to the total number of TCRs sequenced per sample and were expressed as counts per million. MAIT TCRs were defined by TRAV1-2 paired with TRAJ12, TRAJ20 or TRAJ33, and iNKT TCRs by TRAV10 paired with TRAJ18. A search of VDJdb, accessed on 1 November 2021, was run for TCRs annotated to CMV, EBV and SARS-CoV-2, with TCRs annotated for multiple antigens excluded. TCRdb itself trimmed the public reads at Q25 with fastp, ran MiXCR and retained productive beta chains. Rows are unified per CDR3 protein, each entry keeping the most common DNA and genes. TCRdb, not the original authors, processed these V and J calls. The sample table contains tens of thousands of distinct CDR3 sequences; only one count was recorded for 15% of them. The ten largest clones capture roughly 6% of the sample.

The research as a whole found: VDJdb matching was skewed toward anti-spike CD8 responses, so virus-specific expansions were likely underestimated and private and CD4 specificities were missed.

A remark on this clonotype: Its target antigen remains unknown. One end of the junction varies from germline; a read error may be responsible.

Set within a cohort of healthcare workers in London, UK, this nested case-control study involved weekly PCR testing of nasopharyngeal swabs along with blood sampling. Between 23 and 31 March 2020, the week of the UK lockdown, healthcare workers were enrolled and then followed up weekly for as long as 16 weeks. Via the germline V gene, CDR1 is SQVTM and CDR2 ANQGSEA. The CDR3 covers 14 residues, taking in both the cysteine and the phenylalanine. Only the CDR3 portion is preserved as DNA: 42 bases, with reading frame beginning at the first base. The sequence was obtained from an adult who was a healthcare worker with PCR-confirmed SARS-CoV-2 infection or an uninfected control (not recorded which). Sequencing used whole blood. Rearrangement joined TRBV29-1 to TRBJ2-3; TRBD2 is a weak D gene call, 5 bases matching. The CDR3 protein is CSVDGSGNTDTLYF. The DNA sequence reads TGCAGCGTTGATGGAAGCGGTAACACAGATACGCTGTATTTT.